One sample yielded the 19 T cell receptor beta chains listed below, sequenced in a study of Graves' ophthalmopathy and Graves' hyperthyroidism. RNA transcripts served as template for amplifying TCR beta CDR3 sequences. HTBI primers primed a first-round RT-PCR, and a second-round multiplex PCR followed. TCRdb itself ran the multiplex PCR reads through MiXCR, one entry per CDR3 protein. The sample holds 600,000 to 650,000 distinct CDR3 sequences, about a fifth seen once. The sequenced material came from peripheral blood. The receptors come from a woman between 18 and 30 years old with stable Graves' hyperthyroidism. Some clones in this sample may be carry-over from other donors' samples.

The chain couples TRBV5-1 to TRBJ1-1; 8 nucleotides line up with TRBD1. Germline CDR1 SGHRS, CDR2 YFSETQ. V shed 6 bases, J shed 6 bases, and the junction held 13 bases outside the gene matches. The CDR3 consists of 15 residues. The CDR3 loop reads CASTMLGQVNAEAFF. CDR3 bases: TGCGCCAGCACCATGTTGGGACAGGTAAACGCTGAAGCTTTCTTT.

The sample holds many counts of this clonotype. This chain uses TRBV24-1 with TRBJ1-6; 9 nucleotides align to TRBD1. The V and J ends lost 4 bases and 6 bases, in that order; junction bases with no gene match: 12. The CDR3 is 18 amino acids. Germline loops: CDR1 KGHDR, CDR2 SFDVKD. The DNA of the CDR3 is TGTGCCACCAGTGAGGGCCCGGGACAGGGAGGCTTTAATTCACCCCTCCACTTT. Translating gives CATSEGPGQGGFNSPLHF.

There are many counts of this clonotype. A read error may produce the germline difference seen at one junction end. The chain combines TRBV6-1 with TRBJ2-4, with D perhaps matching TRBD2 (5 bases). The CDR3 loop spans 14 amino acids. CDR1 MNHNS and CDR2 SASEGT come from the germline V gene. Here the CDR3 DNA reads TGTGCCAGCAGCCCAGGAACGGCTTCTAGCATTAAGTACTTC. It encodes CASSPGTASSIKYF.

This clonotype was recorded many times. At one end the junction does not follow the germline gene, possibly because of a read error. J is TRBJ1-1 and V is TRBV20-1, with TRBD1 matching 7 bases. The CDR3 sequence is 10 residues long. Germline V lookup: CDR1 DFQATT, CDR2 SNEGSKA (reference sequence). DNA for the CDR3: TGCAGTGCCAGAGCAGGGGGGGCTTTCTTT. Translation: CSARAGGAFF.

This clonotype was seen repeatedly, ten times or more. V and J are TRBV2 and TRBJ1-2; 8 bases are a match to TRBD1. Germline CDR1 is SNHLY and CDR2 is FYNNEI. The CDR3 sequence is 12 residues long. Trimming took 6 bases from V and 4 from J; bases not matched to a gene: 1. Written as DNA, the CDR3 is TGTGCCAGCAGGGACAGGGCCTATGGCTACACCTTC. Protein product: CASRDRAYGYTF.

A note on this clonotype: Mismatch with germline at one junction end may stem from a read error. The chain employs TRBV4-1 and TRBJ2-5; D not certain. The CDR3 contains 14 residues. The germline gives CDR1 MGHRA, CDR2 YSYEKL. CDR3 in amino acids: CASGLPESQGTQYF. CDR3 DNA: TGCGCCAGCGGCCTCCCTGAGAGCCAAGGGACCCAGTACTTC.

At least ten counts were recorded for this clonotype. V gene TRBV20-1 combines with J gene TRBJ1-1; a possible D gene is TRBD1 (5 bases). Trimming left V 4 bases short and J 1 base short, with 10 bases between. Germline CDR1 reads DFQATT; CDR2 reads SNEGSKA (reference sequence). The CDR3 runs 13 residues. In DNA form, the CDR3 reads TGCAGTGCTACGAAAGGGGCGAACACTGAAGCTTTCTTT. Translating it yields CSATKGANTEAFF.

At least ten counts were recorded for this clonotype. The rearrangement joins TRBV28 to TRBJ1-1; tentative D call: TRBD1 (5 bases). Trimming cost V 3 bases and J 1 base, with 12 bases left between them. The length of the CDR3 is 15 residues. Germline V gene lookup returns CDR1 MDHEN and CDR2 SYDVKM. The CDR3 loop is CASSFRGWGNTEAFF. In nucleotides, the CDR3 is TGTGCCAGCAGTTTTCGGGGGTGGGGGAACACTGAAGCTTTCTTT.

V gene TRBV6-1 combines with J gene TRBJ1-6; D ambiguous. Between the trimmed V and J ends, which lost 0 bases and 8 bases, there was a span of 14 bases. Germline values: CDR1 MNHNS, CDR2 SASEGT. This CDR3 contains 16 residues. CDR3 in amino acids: CASSEAIGARDSPLHF. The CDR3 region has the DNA TGTGCCAGCAGTGAAGCTATCGGAGCTCGAGATTCACCCCTCCACTTT.

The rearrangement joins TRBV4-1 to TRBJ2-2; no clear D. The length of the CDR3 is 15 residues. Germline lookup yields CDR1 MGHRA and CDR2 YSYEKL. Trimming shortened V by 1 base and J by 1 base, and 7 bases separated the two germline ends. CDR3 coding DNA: TGCGCCAGCAGCCAAGGTGGGGTGAACACCGGGGAGCTGTTTTTT. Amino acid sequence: CASSQGGVNTGELFF.

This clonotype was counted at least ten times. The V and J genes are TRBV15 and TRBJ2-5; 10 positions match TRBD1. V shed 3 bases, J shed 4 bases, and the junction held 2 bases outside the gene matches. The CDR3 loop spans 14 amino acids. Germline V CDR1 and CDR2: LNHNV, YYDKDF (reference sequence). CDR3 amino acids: CATSSWDRGETQYF. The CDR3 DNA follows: TGTGCCACCAGCAGCTGGGACAGGGGAGAGACCCAGTACTTC.

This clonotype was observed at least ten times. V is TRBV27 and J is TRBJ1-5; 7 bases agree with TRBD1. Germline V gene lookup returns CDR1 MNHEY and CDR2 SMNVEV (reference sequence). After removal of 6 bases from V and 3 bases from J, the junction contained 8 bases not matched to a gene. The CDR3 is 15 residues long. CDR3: CASRTNRGVNQPQHF. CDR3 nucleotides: TGTGCCAGCAGGACTAACAGGGGAGTCAATCAGCCCCAGCATTTT.

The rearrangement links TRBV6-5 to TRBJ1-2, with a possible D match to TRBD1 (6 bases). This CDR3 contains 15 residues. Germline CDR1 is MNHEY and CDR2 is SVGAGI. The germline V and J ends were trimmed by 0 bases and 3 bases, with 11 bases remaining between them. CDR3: CASSYSTGGDYGYTF. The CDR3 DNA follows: TGTGCCAGCAGTTACTCAACCGGGGGCGACTATGGCTACACCTTC.

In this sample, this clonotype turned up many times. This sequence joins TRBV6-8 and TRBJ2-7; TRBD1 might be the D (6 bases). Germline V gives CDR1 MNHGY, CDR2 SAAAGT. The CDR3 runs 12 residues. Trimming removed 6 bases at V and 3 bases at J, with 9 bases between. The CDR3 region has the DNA TGTGCCAGCAGGCAGGGGATCTACGAGCAGTACTTC. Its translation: CASRQGIYEQYF.

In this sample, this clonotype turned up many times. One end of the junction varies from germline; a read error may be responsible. CDR3 in DNA: TGTGCCAGCAGAACCATGGCCGGAACAGGGAAGAGTGGTGGGAACATTAAGTACTTC. Translated: CASRTMAGTGKSGGNIKYF. The chain joins TRBV6-1 to TRBJ2-4; D possibly corresponds to TRBD1 (6 bases). This CDR3 region has 19 residues. CDR1 MNHNS and CDR2 SASEGT come from the germline V gene.

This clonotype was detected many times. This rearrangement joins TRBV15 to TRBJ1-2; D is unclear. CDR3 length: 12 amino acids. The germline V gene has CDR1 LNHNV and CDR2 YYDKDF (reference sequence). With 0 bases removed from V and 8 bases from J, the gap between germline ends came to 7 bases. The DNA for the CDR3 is TGTGCCACCAGCAGAGACAGAGCCGGCTACACCTTC. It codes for CATSRDRAGYTF.

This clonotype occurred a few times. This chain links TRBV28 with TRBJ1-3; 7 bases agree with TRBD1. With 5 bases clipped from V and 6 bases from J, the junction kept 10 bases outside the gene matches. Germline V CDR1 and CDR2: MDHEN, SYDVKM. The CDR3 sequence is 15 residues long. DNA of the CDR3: TGTGCCAGCAGTCACCGGGACAGTTCAATAAACACCATATATTTT. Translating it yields CASSHRDSSINTIYF.

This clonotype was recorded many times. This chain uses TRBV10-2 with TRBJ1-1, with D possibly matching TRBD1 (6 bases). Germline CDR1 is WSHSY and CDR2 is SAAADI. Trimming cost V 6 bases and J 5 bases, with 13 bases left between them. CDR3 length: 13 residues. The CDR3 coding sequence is TGCGCCAGCAGGGGCAGGGGAAGGACTGAAGCTTTCTTT. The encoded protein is CASRGRGRTEAFF.

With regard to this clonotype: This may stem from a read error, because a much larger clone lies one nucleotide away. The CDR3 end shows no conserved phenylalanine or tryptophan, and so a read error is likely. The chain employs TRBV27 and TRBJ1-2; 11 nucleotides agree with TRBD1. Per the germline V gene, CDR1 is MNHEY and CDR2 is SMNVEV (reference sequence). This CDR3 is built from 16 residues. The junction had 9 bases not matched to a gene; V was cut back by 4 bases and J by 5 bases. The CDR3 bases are TGTGCCAGCAGTTCCCCACGGACAGGGGGCCGGTATGGCTACACCGTC. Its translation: CASSSPRTGGRYGYTV.